The 29 T cell receptor beta chains below were found in one sample sequenced in a study of radiation and T cells in renal cell carcinoma. Indicated time point: blood 4 weeks post-SBRT, at nephrectomy. Treatment indicated: 15 Gy SBRT to primary tumor, nephrectomy 4 weeks later. Some clones are missing from TCRdb's copy, which holds only in-frame ones; the method was immunoSEQ multiplex PCR. The sample has about 77,000 clones; around four fifths are singletons. The source material was blood, sampled from a patient whose treatment included radiotherapy and nephrectomy. The receptors were sampled from an older woman with renal cell carcinoma.

The rearrangement uses TRBV4-1 and TRBJ2-1; 7 bases are a match to TRBD1. Germline V lookup: CDR1 MGHRA, CDR2 YSYEKL. After removal of 1 base from V and 7 bases from J, the junction contained 19 bases not matched to a gene. The CDR3 covers 19 residues. CDR3 residues: CASSQAYPPRQGRFNEQFF. CDR3 nucleotide sequence: TGCGCCAGCAGCCAAGCCTACCCTCCCCGACAGGGACGTTTTAATGAGCAGTTCTTC.

A single count supports this clone. The J gene is TRBJ1-1, the V gene TRBV7-2, with D hard to call. This CDR3 has 14 residues. Looked up from germline, CDR1 is SGHTA and CDR2 is FQGNSA. Trimming took 5 bases from V and 7 from J, leaving 17 bases between them. CDR3 nucleotide sequence: TGTGCCAGCAGCCCCTCGCGGTCTTACAGTGAAGCTTTCTTT. It specifies CASSPSRSYSEAFF.

The chain carries TRBV6-5 and TRBJ1-1; perhaps TRBD1 as D (5 bases). The length of the CDR3 is 15 residues. Germline assignment: CDR1 MNHEY and CDR2 SVGAGI. V was pared by 7 bases and J by 4 bases, with 19 bases between. As DNA, the CDR3 is TGTGCCAGCAATCCCTATGGGGCGGCGATCACTGAAGCTTTCTTT. This gives the protein CASNPYGAAITEAFF.

On this clone itself: The same CDR3 can be traced to other DNA sequences in this sample. V gene TRBV19 combines with J gene TRBJ1-1; TRBD1 is a possible D gene (6 bases). The V end lost 6 bases, the J end lost 5 bases, and 16 bases lay between the germline ends. The germline V gene encodes CDR1 LNHDA and CDR2 SQIVND (reference sequence). The CDR3 has 14 amino acids. The CDR3, as DNA: TGTGCCAGTAGGACACAGGGCGCGGGTACTGAAGCTTTCTTT. As protein: CASRTQGAGTEAFF.

V gene TRBV4-2 combines with J gene TRBJ2-3; the match to TRBD2 covers 13 bases. Germline trimming cut 4 bases from V and 3 bases from J; bases unmatched to any gene: 7. Germline lookup yields CDR1 LGHNA and CDR2 YNFKEQ. This CDR3 is 17 amino acids long. The CDR3 region is CASSLRTSGSGTDTQYF. DNA of the CDR3: TGTGCCAGCAGCCTTAGGACTAGCGGGAGTGGGACAGATACGCAGTATTTT.

The chain couples TRBV2 to TRBJ2-3, with 7 bases aligning to TRBD2. The CDR3 consists of 15 residues. With 7 bases clipped from V and 0 bases from J, the junction kept 7 bases outside the gene matches. CDR1 is SNHLY and CDR2 is FYNNEI in the germline V gene. The CDR3 DNA is TGTGCCAGCAAGATGCGCGGGGGTAGCACAGATACGCAGTATTTT. Its translation is CASKMRGGSTDTQYF.

The CDR3 sequence: CASQSGTLQETQYF. CDR3 nucleotide sequence: TGTGCCAGCCAGAGCGGGACACTTCAAGAGACCCAGTACTTC. This chain connects TRBV6-1 to TRBJ2-5, with TRBD2 as a possible D gene (7 bases). The CDR3 contains 14 residues. Trimming removed 8 bases from V and 2 bases from J, with 15 bases in between. Germline-derived CDR1 and CDR2 are MNHNS and SASEGT.

The V call is TRBV5-4, the J call TRBJ2-5, with D possibly matching TRBD1 (6 bases). The V end lost 1 base, the J end lost 1 base, and 8 bases lay between the germline ends. The CDR3 length is 14 residues. Germline loops: CDR1 SGHNT, CDR2 YYREEE (reference sequence). CDR3 residues: CASSLWTAQETQYF. In nucleotides, the CDR3 is TGTGCCAGCAGCTTGTGGACAGCCCAAGAGACCCAGTACTTC.

The J gene is TRBJ2-2, the V gene TRBV10-2; tentatively, D is TRBD2 (5 bases). V shed 5 bases and J shed 1 base, with 11 bases lying between them. The CDR3 spans 15 residues. Germline V lookup: CDR1 WSHSY, CDR2 SAAADI. The CDR3 sequence: CASSLNSGNTGELFF. The CDR3 region has the DNA TGCGCCAGCAGTCTGAACAGCGGGAACACCGGGGAGCTGTTTTTT.

The genes are TRBV30 and TRBJ2-2, with D perhaps being TRBD1 or TRBD2 (5 bases each). Germline V gene sequence: CDR1 GTSNPN, CDR2 SVGIG (reference sequence). The CDR3 runs to 15 residues. V was clipped by 8 bases and J by 0 bases, with 16 bases between them. The CDR3 nucleotides read TGTGCCGGGGGTGACAGCCCCGCGAACACCGGGGAGCTGTTTTTT. Amino acid sequence: CAGGDSPANTGELFF.

This chain links TRBV6-5 with TRBJ2-1, with TRBD1 as a possible D gene (6 bases). Deletions cut 7 bases from V and 4 bases from J, with 11 bases between. CDR1 is MNHEY, CDR2 SVGAGI, per germline. This CDR3 has 13 amino acids. CDR3 in DNA: TGTGCCAGCACCGGACAGCTTTACAATGAGCAGTTCTTC. It encodes CASTGQLYNEQFF.

This clone was recorded once. This chain uses TRBV5-4 with TRBJ1-1; the D gene is possibly TRBD1 (6 bases). The CDR3 totals 14 residues. Germline V CDR1 and CDR2: SGHNT, YYREEE (reference sequence). The V end lost 4 bases, the J end lost 11 bases, and 21 bases lay between the germline ends. CDR3 amino acids: CASSLHRNREWAFF. As DNA, the CDR3 is TGTGCCAGCAGCCTACATCGAAACAGGGAGTGGGCTTTCTTT.

The rearrangement uses TRBV10-3 and TRBJ1-6; possible D gene TRBD1, 5 bases. This CDR3 is built from 16 residues. The V end was cut by 0 bases, the J end by 8 bases, with 14 bases between. The germline V gene has CDR1 ENHRY and CDR2 SYGVKD. The CDR3 bases are TGTGCCATCAGTGAGTCGGAACCCGGGGACGATTCACCCCTCCACTTT. Encoded protein: CAISESEPGDDSPLHF.

The chain couples TRBV2 to TRBJ2-3; TRBD2 is a possible D gene (6 bases). Trimming cost V 6 bases and J 9 bases, with 19 bases left between them. The germline V gene has CDR1 SNHLY and CDR2 FYNNEI. The CDR3 totals 14 residues. The DNA for the CDR3 is TGTGCCAGCAGAGGGCGGGACGCCGGAGAAACGCAGTATTTT. Amino acid sequence: CASRGRDAGETQYF.

In this sample, this clone turned up many times. The V call is TRBV7-9, the J call TRBJ1-2, with 7 positions matching TRBD1. V dropped 8 bases and J dropped 2; count of bases not matched to a gene: 8. This CDR3 has 14 amino acids. Germline CDR1 SEHNR, CDR2 FQNEAQ (reference sequence). The CDR3 is CASYRGGQNYGYTF. CDR3 DNA: TGTGCCAGCTACCGAGGGGGACAGAACTATGGCTACACCTTC.

The rearrangement uses TRBV19 and TRBJ2-1, with TRBD1 matching 10 bases. V dropped 5 bases and J dropped 1; count of bases not matched to a gene: 5. Germline CDR1 is LNHDA and CDR2 is SQIVND (reference sequence). The CDR3 sequence is 16 residues long. The chain's CDR3 is CASSYKGQGSYNEQFF. Written as DNA, the CDR3 is TGTGCCAGTAGTTACAAGGGACAGGGGTCCTACAATGAGCAGTTCTTC.

The CDR3 here is CASSPRAGVVSGNTIYF. The CDR3, as DNA: TGTGCCAGCTCACCCCGAGCGGGGGTAGTATCTGGAAACACCATATATTTT. V usage is TRBV18 and J usage is TRBJ1-3, with a weak D call TRBD1 (5 bases). V was cut by 3 bases and J by 1 base, with 16 bases left in between. Germline V CDR1 and CDR2: KGHSH, LQKENI. The CDR3 contains 17 residues.

This clone was picked up a small number of times. The gene calls are TRBV5-6 and TRBJ2-3; D tentatively reads TRBD1 or TRBD2 (5 bases each). The length of the CDR3 is 15 residues. CDR1 SGHDT and CDR2 YYEEEE come from the germline V gene. Trimming shortened V by 3 bases and J by 4 bases, and 15 bases separated the two germline ends. CDR3 protein: CASSSTGTLADTQYF. CDR3 bases: TGTGCCAGCAGCTCCACCGGGACCCTCGCAGATACGCAGTATTTT.

This chain uses TRBV5-1 with TRBJ2-7; 9 bases match TRBD2. The CDR3 runs to 16 residues. CDR1 and CDR2 (germline): SGHRS, YFSETQ. V was pared by 0 bases and J by 2 bases, with 6 bases of the junction left unmatched. CDR3 in amino acids: CASSLDGLAGTYEQYF. CDR3 nucleotides: TGCGCCAGCAGCTTGGACGGTCTAGCGGGGACCTACGAGCAGTACTTC.

Comment on this clone: Germline is not matched at one junction end, which may reflect a read error. Other DNA sequences of this sample code for an identical CDR3. V gene TRBV29-1 combines with J gene TRBJ1-1, with D tentatively TRBD1 (6 bases). This CDR3 has 12 residues. Per the germline V gene, CDR1 is SQVTM and CDR2 is ANQGSEA. CDR3 sequence: CSVGGGGTEAFF. The DNA of the CDR3 is TGCAGCGTGGGAGGGGGGGGCACTGAGGCTTTCTTT.

The chain has TRBV2 and TRBJ2-5; weak D call: TRBD2 (6 bases). The CDR3 loop spans 14 amino acids. The V gene lost 8 bases and the J gene lost 1 base, with 14 bases spanning the gap. Germline V gives CDR1 SNHLY, CDR2 FYNNEI. DNA for the CDR3: TGTGCCAGCGGGGCGGGATCGGGCCAAGAGACCCAGTACTTC. The encoded protein is CASGAGSGQETQYF.

This clone was seen more than once but under ten times. The chain links TRBV7-6 to TRBJ2-7; 9 nucleotides match TRBD2. Trimming at V came to 2 bases and at J to 1 base, leaving 6 bases not matched to a gene. This CDR3 region has 16 residues. Germline V gene data show CDR1 as SGHVS and CDR2 as FNYEAQ. The CDR3 here is CASSLNAGGLSYEQYF. Written as DNA, the CDR3 is TGTGCCAGCAGCTTAAATGCGGGAGGGCTATCCTACGAGCAGTACTTC.

The chain couples TRBV7-2 to TRBJ2-2, with 10 bases lining up with TRBD2. V was clipped by 5 bases and J by 5 bases; unmatched bases: 8. The CDR3 consists of 16 residues. Germline V gene sequence: CDR1 SGHTA, CDR2 FQGNSA. Here the CDR3 DNA reads TGTGCCAGCAGCCCTACTAGCGGGACCCGTACCGGGGAGCTGTTTTTT. Amino acids: CASSPTSGTRTGELFF.

The V gene is TRBV6-5, the J gene TRBJ1-5, with D perhaps TRBD1 (5 bases). Germline V CDR1 and CDR2: MNHEY, SVGAGI. Trimming left V 5 bases short and J 0 bases short, with 8 bases between. CDR3 length: 14 residues. The CDR3 here is CASSDSPSNQPQHF. DNA of the CDR3: TGTGCCAGCAGTGACAGCCCTAGCAATCAGCCCCAGCATTTT.

The chain carries TRBV30 and TRBJ2-7; D uncertain. Germline V CDR1 and CDR2: GTSNPN, SVGIG (reference sequence). There are 12 residues in the CDR3. The germline V and J ends were trimmed by 7 bases and 3 bases, with 13 bases remaining between them. The CDR3 is CASLVRVYEQYF. The CDR3, as DNA: TGTGCCTCCCTAGTTAGAGTCTACGAGCAGTACTTC.

The chain carries TRBV9 and TRBJ2-3; perhaps TRBD1 as D (6 bases). The germline gives CDR1 SGDLS, CDR2 YYNGEE. Trimming cost V 4 bases and J 0 bases, with 12 bases left between them. The CDR3 totals 15 residues. As DNA, the CDR3 is TGTGCCAGCAGCTTCACGGACAGCAGCACAGATACGCAGTATTTT. Translating it yields CASSFTDSSTDTQYF.

The rearrangement links TRBV29-1 to TRBJ2-5, with 8 positions matching TRBD2. With V trimmed by 8 bases and J by 4 bases, 9 bases remained unmatched. CDR3 size: 13 residues. Germline CDR1 is SQVTM and CDR2 is ANQGSEA. The CDR3 here is CSLSVGGGETQYF. DNA for the CDR3: TGCAGCTTGTCGGTCGGGGGGGGAGAGACCCAGTACTTC.

This chain joins TRBV11-3 and TRBJ2-7; D possibly uses TRBD1 or TRBD2 (5 bases each). The CDR3 extends over 14 amino acids. Germline CDR1 is SGHNT and CDR2 is YENEEA. Trimming removed 1 base from V and 2 bases from J, with 9 bases in between. CDR3 residues: CASSLGGVAYEQYF. Here the CDR3 DNA reads TGTGCCAGCAGCTTAGGAGGGGTGGCCTACGAGCAGTACTTC.

In its sample, this clone was seen once. The V call is TRBV28, the J call TRBJ1-4; 7 bases agree with TRBD1. Germline loops: CDR1 MDHEN, CDR2 SYDVKM. The junction had 7 bases not matched to a gene; V was cut back by 6 bases and J by 0 bases. The CDR3 totals 16 residues. The CDR3 DNA reads TGTGCCAGCAGAAGACCCCAGGGGGCAACTAATGAAAAACTGTTTTTT. Protein: CASRRPQGATNEKLFF.